A single sample is the source of the 29 T cell receptor beta chains below, sequenced in a study of tumor-infiltrating lymphocytes in oesophageal squamous cell carcinoma. MiXCR, applied by TCRdb to the PCR reads, yields one record per CDR3 protein. Of about 11,000 distinct CDR3 sequences in the sample, about 60% were seen once. The sequencing sample was made of esophageal tumor tissue. The receptor set was obtained from a male donor with esophageal squamous cell carcinoma.

This rearrangement joins TRBV10-3 to TRBJ2-3, with 12 bases matching TRBD2. Germline V gives CDR1 ENHRY, CDR2 SYGVKD. V shed 6 bases, J shed 4 bases, and the junction held 14 bases outside the gene matches. This CDR3 is built from 18 residues. The CDR3 here is CAIRPGLAGGGLADTQYF. In DNA, the CDR3 is TGTGCCATCAGACCGGGACTAGCGGGTGGAGGGCTAGCAGATACGCAGTATTTT.

The chain recombines TRBV7-3 with TRBJ2-3; D not resolved. Germline CDR1 reads SGHTA; CDR2 reads FQGTGA. V was shortened by 4 bases and J by 2 bases, with 7 bases between the two germline ends. There are 13 residues in the CDR3. The CDR3 loop reads CASSSLLTDTQYF. DNA of the CDR3: TGTGCCAGCAGCTCTCTTCTCACAGATACGCAGTATTTT.

This chain uses TRBV7-8 with TRBJ2-3; TRBD2 matches at 8 bases. The V gene's germline CDR1 is SGHVS and CDR2 FQNEAQ. This CDR3 is 16 amino acids long. V gave up 5 bases and J gave up 2 bases; unmatched junction bases: 9. CDR3 in amino acids: CASSGWTSHTTDTQYF. The CDR3 nucleotides are TGTGCCAGCAGCGGCTGGACTAGCCATACCACAGATACGCAGTATTTT.

This clonotype is labeled as medium-sized. The chain carries TRBV6-1 and TRBJ2-4; 9 nucleotides agree with TRBD1. The germline gives CDR1 MNHNS, CDR2 SASEGT. The CDR3 totals 15 residues. Unmatched junction bases numbered 6, after V lost 9 bases and J lost 0 bases. CDR3 amino acids: CASTGGSLAKNIQYF. Here the CDR3 DNA reads TGTGCCAGTACAGGGGGCTCCCTAGCCAAAAACATTCAGTACTTC.

In this sample, this clonotype is medium-sized. The V call is TRBV27, the J call TRBJ2-1; 14 bases are shared with TRBD2. CDR3 length equals 17 residues. Trimming at V came to 2 bases and at J to 7 bases, leaving 7 bases not matched to a gene. CDR1 is MNHEY and CDR2 is SMNVEV in the germline V gene (reference sequence). The DNA of the CDR3 is TGTGCCAGCAGTTTAACCACCGGGACTAGCGGGAGTAATGAGCAGTTCTTC. This gives the protein CASSLTTGTSGSNEQFF.

There are many counts of this clonotype. The V and J genes are TRBV5-5 and TRBJ1-6, with a possible D match to TRBD1 (5 bases). V was trimmed by 2 bases and J by 11 bases, leaving 26 bases between them. This CDR3 has 18 residues. The germline V gene has CDR1 SGHKS and CDR2 YYEKEE (reference sequence). This chain's CDR3 is CASSFRAWGSNHRTPLHF. In nucleotides, the CDR3 is TGTGCCAGCAGCTTTAGGGCATGGGGGAGCAACCATAGAACACCCCTCCACTTT.

This clonotype showed up just a few times. The chain has TRBV12-3 or TRBV12-4 and TRBJ1-2; possibly TRBD1 for D (5 bases). CDR3 length: 13 amino acids. The ends were cut back, 6 bases at V and 1 base at J, with 9 bases in the middle. CDR3 DNA: TGTGCCAGCAGCAGACAGATTAACTATGGCTACACCTTC. It is translated as CASSRQINYGYTF.

In this sample, this clonotype turned up many times. The genes are TRBV19 and TRBJ1-5, with TRBD1 as a possible D gene (6 bases). This CDR3 comprises 14 residues. Germline assignment: CDR1 LNHDA and CDR2 SQIVND (reference sequence). Trimming took off 3 bases at V and 9 bases at J, with 15 bases between the two ends. CDR3 DNA sequence: TGTGCCAGTAGTATTGGAACAGGGCCATCGCCCCAGCATTTT. Translating gives CASSIGTGPSPQHF. The full variable domain, rest sourced from reference TRBV19 and TRBJ1-5, is DGGITQSPKYLFRKEGQNVTLSCEQNLNHDAMYWYRQDPGQGLRLIYYSQIVNDFQKGDIAEGYSVSREKKESFPLTVTSAQKNPTAFYLCASSIGTGPSPQHFGDGTRLSIL.

The chain joins TRBV7-2 to TRBJ2-5; the D gene could be TRBD1 or TRBD2 (5 bases each). Between the trimmed V and J ends, which lost 5 bases and 4 bases, there was a span of 20 bases. The CDR3 has 16 residues. CDR1 and CDR2 from the germline V gene are SGHTA and FQGNSA. The CDR3 is CASSPTLFRGRETQYF. The CDR3 nucleotides are TGTGCCAGCAGCCCCACCCTTTTCCGGGGACGAGAGACCCAGTACTTC.

This clonotype was counted a few times. The chain is built from TRBV7-8 and TRBJ2-5; the match to TRBD1 covers 7 bases. Trimming took 4 bases from V and 4 from J; bases not matched to a gene: 6. Germline CDR1 and CDR2: SGHVS and FQNEAQ. The CDR3 spans 14 residues. CDR3 sequence (DNA): TGTGCCAGCAGCTCAGTAGGGGGCAGAGAGACCCAGTACTTC. Residues: CASSSVGGRETQYF.

The DNA for the CDR3 is TGTGCCAGCAGCTTAGCGAGTGCTAGCGTGGCCTACGAGCAGTACTTC. Translation gives CASSLASASVAYEQYF. V gene TRBV7-2 combines with J gene TRBJ2-5; tentatively, D is TRBD2 (6 bases). The closer fit of TRBJ2-7 to the DNA end suggests the J call may be wrong. This CDR3 region has 16 residues. Germline loops: CDR1 SGHTA, CDR2 FQGNSA.

This clonotype is medium-sized (0.01 to 0.1%) in the sample. The chain carries TRBV11-1 and TRBJ2-7; TRBD1 matches at 8 bases. This CDR3 spans 14 amino acids. V trimming: 1 base; J trimming: 3 bases; junction bases outside the gene matches: 2. Germline-derived CDR1 and CDR2 are SGHAT and FQDESV (reference sequence). Here the CDR3 DNA reads TGTGCCAGCAGCTTAGAGGGGACAGGCTACGAGCAGTACTTC. It is translated as CASSLEGTGYEQYF.

V is TRBV28 and J is TRBJ2-7, with a tentative D call TRBD2 (7 bases). The CDR3 totals 14 residues. Per the germline V gene, CDR1 is MDHEN and CDR2 is SYDVKM. Trimming removed 7 bases at V and 1 base at J, with 14 bases between. This chain's CDR3 is CASKGRGASYEQYF. The CDR3 nucleotides are TGTGCCAGCAAAGGGAGGGGGGCGTCCTACGAGCAGTACTTC.

The gene calls are TRBV7-8 and TRBJ2-2; D gene ambiguous. The CDR3 is made up of 13 amino acids. Trimming cost V 4 bases and J 4 bases, with 7 bases left between them. Per germline, CDR1 SGHVS and CDR2 FQNEAQ. CDR3 protein: CASSSESTGELFF. CDR3 DNA sequence: TGTGCCAGCAGCTCCGAAAGCACCGGGGAGCTGTTTTTT.

This clonotype appeared once. J is TRBJ2-5 and V is TRBV19; D is uncertain. V was clipped by 3 bases and J by 11 bases, with 13 bases between them. Germline CDR1 and CDR2: LNHDA and SQIVND (reference sequence). CDR3 length: 12 amino acids. CDR3 in DNA: TGTGCCAGTAGTATCAGCACAGATACGCAGTACTTC. Translation gives CASSISTDTQYF.

At least ten counts were recorded for this clonotype. This chain uses TRBV28 with TRBJ1-1, with 9 bases aligning to TRBD1. With 2 bases clipped from V and 6 bases from J, the junction kept 4 bases outside the gene matches. This CDR3 is built from 14 residues. The germline V gene has CDR1 MDHEN and CDR2 SYDVKM. For the CDR3, the DNA is TGTGCCAGCAGTTTAGGGACAGGGTGGGCTGAAGCTTTCTTT. It encodes CASSLGTGWAEAFF.

This clonotype was recorded only once. Mismatch with germline at one junction end may stem from a read error. The rearrangement joins TRBV7-4 to TRBJ2-5; D is possibly TRBD2 (6 bases). The end of the DNA is better explained by TRBJ2-1, so the J call may be wrong. The CDR3 is made up of 13 amino acids. Germline assignment: CDR1 SGHVT and CDR2 SQSDAQ. CDR3 loop: CASSWDSNNEQFF. The CDR3 DNA sequence: TGTGCCAGCAGCTGGGACTCCAACAATGAGCAGTTCTTC.

This clonotype is a singleton in its sample. The chain recombines TRBV7-3 with TRBJ2-6; 13 bases match TRBD2. Judging by the DNA end, TRBJ2-1 fits better; the J call may be wrong. This CDR3 region has 15 residues. Germline V gives CDR1 SGHTA, CDR2 FQGTGA. The chain's CDR3 is CASSILAGGPNEQFF. In DNA, the CDR3 is TGTGCCAGCAGCATACTAGCGGGGGGGCCCAATGAGCAGTTCTTC.

This clonotype is medium-sized in the sample. V usage is TRBV7-9 and J usage is TRBJ2-1; D gene unclear. The ends were cut back, 4 bases at V and 3 bases at J, with 13 bases in the middle. CDR1 is SEHNR, CDR2 FQNEAQ, per germline (reference sequence). The CDR3 extends over 15 amino acids. The CDR3 DNA follows: TGTGCCAGCAGCTCCCCCGCGCGGAGCTACAATGAGCAGTTCTTC. This codes for CASSSPARSYNEQFF.

This clonotype has ten or more counts. The chain joins TRBV11-3 to TRBJ2-7; tentative D call: TRBD2 (6 bases). V lost 5 bases, J lost 3 bases, and 11 bases lay in between. The CDR3 is 13 amino acids. The germline gives CDR1 SGHNT, CDR2 YENEEA. CDR3 in amino acids: CASSLRGGYEQYF. CDR3 DNA sequence: TGTGCCAGCAGCCTCCGGGGAGGCTACGAGCAGTACTTC.

Concerning this clonotype: The junction and the germline gene differ at one end; a read error may be behind it. The CDR3 DNA sequence: TGTGCTAGCAGCTTAGGGTTCGGGAAGGGGGAGACCCAGTACTTC. This encodes CASSLGFGKGETQYF. J is TRBJ2-5 and V is TRBV7-6, with D perhaps assigned TRBD1 or TRBD2 (5 bases each). This CDR3 is 15 amino acids long. Per the germline V gene, CDR1 is SGHVS and CDR2 is FNYEAQ.

This clonotype has a handful of counts. The gene calls are TRBV7-6 and TRBJ2-1; D not resolved. The last part of the DNA fits TRBJ2-7 better; the J call may be wrong. The V gene's germline CDR1 is SGHVS and CDR2 FNYEAQ. The CDR3 runs 12 residues. The CDR3 DNA reads TGTGCCAGCAGCTCACTGCGGTACGAGCAGTACTTC. This translates into CASSSLRYEQYF.

This clonotype was detected once. The chain joins TRBV11-2 to TRBJ2-5, with D possibly TRBD2 on 5 matching bases. The J call may be faulty, since TRBJ2-7 better matches the DNA end. CDR3 length: 15 amino acids. CDR1 is SGHAT, CDR2 FQNNGV, per germline. CDR3 nucleotides: TGTGCCAGCAGCCCAGCGCGGGCCCCGGGCTACGAGCAGTACTTC. This codes for CASSPARAPGYEQYF.

The chain combines TRBV7-3 with TRBJ2-1; D may be TRBD2 (5 bases). Gene TRBJ2-7 matches the end of the DNA better, so the J call may be wrong. The CDR3 has 14 residues. Germline CDR1 SGHTA, CDR2 FQGTGA. The CDR3 loop is CASSFGGSSAEQYF. The CDR3 DNA sequence: TGTGCCAGCAGCTTCGGTGGGAGTTCAGCCGAGCAGTACTTC.

V usage is TRBV7-2 and J usage is TRBJ2-7; TRBD2 matches at 10 bases. The CDR3 sequence is 15 residues long. With 5 bases clipped from V and 0 bases from J, the junction kept 4 bases outside the gene matches. CDR1 and CDR2 (germline): SGHTA, FQGNSA. The CDR3 bases are TGTGCCAGCAGCAGACTAGCGGGTAGCTCCTACGAGCAGTACTTC. This gives the protein CASSRLAGSSYEQYF.

The rearrangement uses TRBV7-6 and TRBJ2-3, with D maybe TRBD2 (7 bases). The J call may be faulty, since TRBJ2-7 better matches the DNA end. CDR1 and CDR2 from the germline V gene are SGHVS and FNYEAQ. The CDR3 runs 13 residues. The CDR3 spells CASSRGGFYEQYF. The CDR3 DNA follows: TGTGCCAGCAGCAGGGGGGGATTCTACGAGCAGTACTTC.

This chain links TRBV7-6 with TRBJ2-1; D is unclear. The end of the DNA is better explained by TRBJ2-7, so the J call may be wrong. Germline-derived CDR1 and CDR2 are SGHVS and FNYEAQ. This CDR3 region has 12 residues. DNA for the CDR3: TGTGCCAGCAGCTTAACCACCTACGAGCAGTACTTC. It specifies CASSLTTYEQYF.

CDR3: CASRSARLGYNEQFF. The CDR3 bases are TGTGCCAGCAGGAGTGCTCGGCTAGGATACAATGAGCAGTTCTTC. This rearrangement joins TRBV7-9 to TRBJ2-1; D is uncertain. The CDR3 sequence is 15 residues long. Germline V gene sequence: CDR1 SEHNR, CDR2 FQNEAQ (reference sequence). V was cut by 6 bases and J by 4 bases, with 16 bases left in between.

J is TRBJ2-1 and V is TRBV7-3; D is ambiguous. The ends were cut back, 2 bases at V and 5 bases at J, with 7 bases in the middle. Per the germline V gene, CDR1 is SGHTA and CDR2 is FQGTGA. The CDR3 is 13 amino acids. In DNA form, the CDR3 reads TGTGCCAGCAGCTTAGGCCGGGACAATGAGCAGTTCTTC. This gives the protein CASSLGRDNEQFF.